Presented here are 27 T cell receptor beta chains from one specimen sequenced in a study of blood T cell repertoires in COVID-19. Only in-frame clones appear in the TCRdb table, and some are missing; sequencing was by immunoSEQ multiplex PCR. The sample shows some 6,300 clones, 88% of them seen only once. Sequencing was done on a sample of peripheral blood. These receptors were taken from a human donor in a cohort sampled during active COVID-19.

This chain links TRBV5-1 with TRBJ2-1; TRBD1 might be the D (5 bases). V shed 0 bases and J shed 6 bases, with 10 bases lying between them. The CDR3 contains 14 residues. From germline, CDR1 is SGHRS and CDR2 YFSETQ. The chain's CDR3 is CASSLAGQGNEQFF. The CDR3 DNA follows: TGCGCCAGCAGCTTGGCCGGACAAGGCAATGAGCAGTTCTTC.

The V call is TRBV28, the J call TRBJ2-7, with a tentative D call TRBD2 (6 bases). Germline loops: CDR1 MDHEN, CDR2 SYDVKM. The V gene lost 6 bases and the J gene lost 2 bases, with 14 bases spanning the gap. The CDR3 runs to 14 residues. The CDR3, as DNA: TGTGCCAGCAGCCCGGGGGTGGTCACCTACGAGCAGTACTTC. It codes for CASSPGVVTYEQYF. The variable domain in full, with the rest retrieved from reference TRBV28 and TRBJ2-7, is DVKVTQSSRYLVKRTGEKVFLECVQDMDHENMFWYRQDPGLGLRLIYFSYDVKMKEKGDIPEGYSVSREKKERFSLILESASTNQTSMYLCASSPGVVTYEQYFGPGTRLTVT.

The chain has TRBV25-1 and TRBJ2-7; weak D call: TRBD1 (6 bases). V lost 11 bases and J 3 bases, leaving 11 bases between the germline ends. This CDR3 contains 11 residues. Germline V gene sequence: CDR1 MGHDK, CDR2 SYGVNS. CDR3 nucleotides: TGTGCCGGAGGACAGCTCTACGAGCAGTACTTC. This translates into CAGGQLYEQYF.

The rearrangement links TRBV27 to TRBJ1-1, with 7 bases lining up with TRBD1. J was trimmed by 4 bases and V by 7 bases; bases with no gene match: 6. CDR3 length: 13 residues. The V gene's germline CDR1 is MNHEY and CDR2 SMNVEV (reference sequence). CDR3 amino acids: CASTATGTTEAFF. The CDR3 bases are TGTGCCAGCACCGCGACAGGGACCACTGAAGCTTTCTTT.

V gene TRBV5-1 combines with J gene TRBJ2-3, with D possibly matching TRBD2 (6 bases). V dropped 5 bases and J dropped 7 bases, with 17 bases sitting between them. The CDR3 extends over 14 amino acids. Germline-derived CDR1 and CDR2 are SGHRS and YFSETQ. The CDR3 DNA is TGCGCCAGCAGTCTTAGCGGCGGACAAAATACGCAGTATTTT. Protein sequence: CASSLSGGQNTQYF.

The rearrangement uses TRBV5-1 and TRBJ2-5; TRBD1 matches 7 bases. Germline CDR1 reads SGHRS; CDR2 reads YFSETQ. Unmatched junction bases numbered 0, after V lost 0 bases and J lost 4 bases. The CDR3 is made up of 13 amino acids. The CDR3 DNA sequence: TGCGCCAGCAGCTTGGGACAGGGAGAGACCCAGTACTTC. This codes for CASSLGQGETQYF. The full variable domain, completed using reference TRBV5-1 and TRBJ2-5, is KAGVTQTPRYLIKTRGQQVTLSCSPISGHRSVSWYQQTPGQGLQFLFEYFSETQRNKGNFPGRFSGRQFSNSRSEMNVSTLELGDSALYLCASSLGQGETQYFGPGTRLLVL.

The V and J genes are TRBV11-2 and TRBJ2-1; no definite D call. The length of the CDR3 is 14 residues. V lost 5 bases and J 1 base, leaving 9 bases between the germline ends. Germline-derived CDR1 and CDR2 are SGHAT and FQNNGV. The CDR3 loop is CASSPVRSYNEQFF. The CDR3 DNA reads TGTGCCAGCAGCCCCGTCAGATCCTACAATGAGCAGTTCTTC.

This sequence joins TRBV5-1 and TRBJ2-3; the match to TRBD2 covers 10 bases. CDR1 SGHRS and CDR2 YFSETQ come from the germline V gene. This CDR3 spans 19 amino acids. With 1 base clipped from V and 5 bases from J, the junction kept 16 bases outside the gene matches. CDR3: CASSLSPSGRAESVDTQYF. CDR3 DNA: TGCGCCAGCAGCTTGTCCCCAAGCGGGAGGGCCGAAAGTGTAGATACGCAGTATTTT.

The chain has TRBV25-1 and TRBJ1-2; 10 bases are shared with TRBD1. This CDR3 has 13 amino acids. Per germline, CDR1 MGHDK and CDR2 SYGVNS. Trimming cost V 6 bases and J 8 bases; bases outside gene matches: 6. In DNA, the CDR3 is TGTGCCAGCAGAGGACAGGGGGGAAGAGGCTACACCTTC. Translating it yields CASRGQGGRGYTF.

The chain uses TRBV11-1 and TRBJ2-1; TRBD1 agrees at 7 bases. The CDR3 length is 14 residues. Germline-derived CDR1 and CDR2 are SGHAT and FQDESV (reference sequence). J gave up 3 bases and V 6 bases, and 5 bases lay outside the gene matches. CDR3 in DNA: TGTGCCAGCAGTTACAGGGGTAACTACAATGAGCAGTTCTTC. It translates to CASSYRGNYNEQFF.

In DNA form, the CDR3 reads TGTGCCAGCAGTGAAGGGAGGGCAGGGGCGAACACTGAAGCTTTCTTT. Its protein is CASSEGRAGANTEAFF. J is TRBJ1-1 and V is TRBV25-1; weak D call: TRBD1 (6 bases). Germline CDR1 reads MGHDK; CDR2 reads SYGVNS. This CDR3 spans 16 amino acids. V was clipped by 2 bases and J by 1 base, with 14 bases between them.

The gene calls are TRBV6-5 and TRBJ2-2; 7 nucleotides line up with TRBD2. The CDR3 contains 16 residues. V was pared by 2 bases and J by 0 bases, with 3 bases of the junction left unmatched. Germline values: CDR1 MNHEY, CDR2 SVGAGI. CDR3 protein: CASSYRGSSNTGELFF. The CDR3 DNA sequence: TGTGCCAGCAGTTACCGCGGGAGTTCGAACACCGGGGAGCTGTTTTTT.

In this sample, this clone turned up once. The V call is TRBV5-1, the J call TRBJ1-6; 10 bases agree with TRBD1. V gave up 2 bases and J gave up 8 bases; unmatched junction bases: 1. Per germline, CDR1 SGHRS and CDR2 YFSETQ. This CDR3 comprises 14 residues. CDR3 loop: CASSLGTGDSPLHF. The CDR3 coding sequence is TGCGCCAGCAGCTTAGGGACAGGGGATTCACCCCTCCACTTT.

This chain joins TRBV4-2 and TRBJ2-1; D is perhaps TRBD2 (5 bases). In germline, CDR1 is LGHNA, CDR2 YNFKEQ. This CDR3 has 15 residues. V dropped 1 base and J dropped 9 bases, with 16 bases sitting between them. The CDR3 nucleotides are TGTGCCAGCAGCCAAGTCTGGGTGGCTAGCCGTGAGCAGTTCTTC. Amino acid sequence: CASSQVWVASREQFF.

The chain employs TRBV2 and TRBJ2-5; D call uncertain. CDR3 length equals 11 residues. The germline V and J ends were trimmed by 3 bases and 8 bases, with 7 bases remaining between them. Germline V CDR1 and CDR2: SNHLY, FYNNEI. This chain's CDR3 is CASSDSGTQYF. The CDR3 DNA reads TGTGCCAGCAGTGACTCAGGTACCCAGTACTTC.

The sample holds a few counts of this clone. This rearrangement joins TRBV5-5 to TRBJ1-4, with 8 bases fitting TRBD1. This CDR3 comprises 14 residues. J was trimmed by 7 bases and V by 3 bases; bases with no gene match: 5. Germline values: CDR1 SGHKS, CDR2 YYEKEE (reference sequence). Here the CDR3 reads CASSSNRGTEKLFF. CDR3 in DNA: TGTGCCAGCAGCTCTAACAGGGGGACTGAAAAACTGTTTTTT.

J is TRBJ2-7 and V is TRBV5-4; D gene ambiguous. Germline V gene lookup returns CDR1 SGHNT and CDR2 YYREEE (reference sequence). The CDR3 contains 13 residues. V gave up 3 bases and J gave up 5 bases, with 12 bases separating them. The CDR3 DNA reads as TGTGCCAGCAGCTACGACCAGGTGCACGAGCAGTACTTC. The encoded protein is CASSYDQVHEQYF.

The chain carries TRBV6-6 and TRBJ2-3; 9 bases fit TRBD2. The V gene end was trimmed by 5 bases and the J gene end by 2 bases; junction bases not matched to a gene: 2. CDR3 length: 14 residues. Germline-derived CDR1 and CDR2 are MNHNY and SVGAGI (reference sequence). CDR3 amino acids: CASSERGDTDTQYF. CDR3 in DNA: TGTGCCAGCAGTGAGCGGGGGGACACAGATACGCAGTATTTT.

The chain joins TRBV7-2 to TRBJ2-2, with TRBD1 identical over 7 bases. Germline V gene data show CDR1 as SGHTA and CDR2 as FQGNSA. V was pared by 2 bases and J by 0 bases, with 6 bases of the junction left unmatched. The CDR3 sequence is 17 residues long. The CDR3 coding sequence is TGTGCCAGCAGCTTACCCCGGGGACAGACGAACACCGGGGAGCTGTTTTTT. Its translation is CASSLPRGQTNTGELFF.

The rearrangement links TRBV5-4 to TRBJ1-2, with 9 bases fitting TRBD1. The CDR3 is 14 amino acids. V shed 4 bases and J 0 bases; nucleotides not matched to a gene: 1. CDR1 is SGHNT and CDR2 is YYREEE in the germline V gene (reference sequence). CDR3 nucleotide sequence: TGTGCCAGCAGCCGACAGGGGGCTAACTATGGCTACACCTTC. The encoded protein is CASSRQGANYGYTF.

The rearrangement joins TRBV18 to TRBJ1-1, with 8 nucleotides matching TRBD1. Germline CDR1 reads KGHSH; CDR2 reads LQKENI. J was trimmed by 1 base and V by 2 bases; bases with no gene match: 0. The CDR3 spans 14 residues. The CDR3 spells CASSPGQGNTEAFF. The CDR3 DNA reads TGTGCCAGCTCACCAGGACAGGGGAACACTGAAGCTTTCTTT.

The V gene is TRBV6-1, the J gene TRBJ2-5; unclear D gene. CDR3 size: 16 residues. V was cut by 0 bases and J by 0 bases, with 11 bases left in between. Germline CDR1 and CDR2: MNHNS and SASEGT. The CDR3 DNA reads as TGTGCCAGCAGTGAAGCGTACAGCTTGTACCAAGAGACCCAGTACTTC. Protein: CASSEAYSLYQETQYF.

The rearrangement joins TRBV6-6 to TRBJ2-7; D is perhaps TRBD2 (5 bases). Trimming stripped 5 bases from V and 5 bases from J, with 22 bases between. The CDR3 spans 16 residues. Germline V CDR1 and CDR2: MNHNY, SVGAGI (reference sequence). This chain's CDR3 is CASSPTPLGAEDEQYF. CDR3 DNA: TGTGCCAGCAGTCCAACCCCCCTGGGAGCGGAAGACGAGCAGTACTTC.

The rearrangement uses TRBV7-2 and TRBJ2-4; TRBD2 might be the D (6 bases). Trimming took off 5 bases at V and 3 bases at J, with 17 bases between the two ends. CDR1 and CDR2 from the germline V gene are SGHTA and FQGNSA. The CDR3 is made up of 16 amino acids. DNA for the CDR3: TGTGCCAGCAGCACCCGCTTGGGCGGGGACAAAAACATTCAGTACTTC. Protein: CASSTRLGGDKNIQYF.

The chain links TRBV30 to TRBJ2-7; 12 positions agree with TRBD2. The V gene end was trimmed by 5 bases and the J gene end by 3 bases; junction bases not matched to a gene: 5. CDR1 is GTSNPN and CDR2 is SVGIG in the germline V gene (reference sequence). The CDR3 is made up of 14 amino acids. CDR3 residues: CAWEPTSGSYEQYF. CDR3 coding DNA: TGTGCCTGGGAACCGACTAGCGGGAGCTACGAGCAGTACTTC.

The V and J genes are TRBV4-1 and TRBJ2-7, with D unresolved. Germline assignment: CDR1 MGHRA and CDR2 YSYEKL. V was cut by 0 bases and J by 5 bases, with 8 bases left in between. CDR3 length: 13 residues. The CDR3 sequence: CASSQDGPDEQYF. The DNA for the CDR3 is TGCGCCAGCAGCCAAGATGGCCCAGACGAGCAGTACTTC.

The chain is built from TRBV6-2 or TRBV6-3 and TRBJ2-7, with a tentative D call TRBD2 (6 bases). The germline V gene has CDR1 MNHEY and CDR2 SVGEGT. This CDR3 comprises 12 residues. Trimming stripped 4 bases from V and 6 bases from J, with 10 bases between. In DNA, the CDR3 is TGTGCCAGCAGTTGGGACTTCCGCGAGCAGTACTTC. Protein product: CASSWDFREQYF.